Listed here are 11 T cell receptor beta chains from one sample, sequenced in a study of T cell clonotyping in hematopoietic cell transplantation. Time point in this sample: recipient sample about 28 days before transplant, after cytoreduction. The assay was immunoSEQ multiplex PCR, and TCRdb's table has in-frame clones only and misses some. The sample has more than 9,000 clones, roughly 87% seen once. Sequences were derived from peripheral blood mononuclear cells, sampled before stem cell transplant. These receptors were taken from a woman aged 45-59 years with chronic myeloid leukemia. Some clones in this sample may be carry-over from other donors' samples.

This CDR3 reads CASSENRDPYEQYF. In nucleotides, the CDR3 is TGTGCCAGCAGTGAAAACAGGGACCCCTACGAGCAGTACTTC. This rearrangement joins TRBV25-1 to TRBJ2-7; TRBD1 is a possible D gene (6 bases). V was pared by 2 bases and J by 2 bases, with 10 bases between. The CDR3 is 14 amino acids. Germline loops: CDR1 MGHDK, CDR2 SYGVNS.

This sequence joins TRBV6-1 and TRBJ1-4, with 12 bases matching TRBD1. The ends lost 7 bases at V and 8 bases at J; junction bases unmatched: 5. The CDR3 is made up of 14 amino acids. The germline V gene has CDR1 MNHNS and CDR2 SASEGT. The CDR3 DNA reads TGTGCCAGCAATTCCGGGACAGGGGGCGAAAAACTGTTTTTT. It is translated as CASNSGTGGEKLFF.

The genes are TRBV11-2 and TRBJ2-1; 10 bases are a match to TRBD1. Germline CDR1 SGHAT, CDR2 FQNNGV. This CDR3 has 19 residues. V lost 5 bases and J lost 3; bases outside the gene matches: 16. This chain's CDR3 is CASSKKRGPGTGVYNEQFF. In DNA, the CDR3 is TGTGCCAGCAGCAAAAAAAGGGGCCCCGGGACAGGGGTCTACAATGAGCAGTTCTTC.

V and J are TRBV19 and TRBJ1-1, with D uncertain. The CDR3 spans 13 residues. V lost 6 bases, J lost 0 bases, and 8 bases lay in between. From germline, CDR1 is LNHDA and CDR2 SQIVND (reference sequence). CDR3 protein: CASRESMNTEAFF. CDR3 bases: TGTGCCAGTAGGGAAAGCATGAACACTGAAGCTTTCTTT.

The chain combines TRBV10-1 with TRBJ2-5; D remains unclear. This CDR3 contains 13 residues. Trimming took off 0 bases at V and 5 bases at J, with 7 bases between the two ends. Germline values: CDR1 WNHNN, CDR2 SYGVQD (reference sequence). The CDR3 protein is CASSESLGETQYF. Here the CDR3 DNA reads TGCGCCAGCAGTGAGTCGTTAGGGGAGACCCAGTACTTC.

This clone was seen once. The rearrangement uses TRBV18 and TRBJ1-2; D unclear. The germline V and J ends were trimmed by 6 bases and 2 bases, with 13 bases remaining between them. This CDR3 has 14 residues. The V gene's germline CDR1 is KGHSH and CDR2 LQKENI. The CDR3 sequence is CASSLGPVNYGYTF. The CDR3 region has the DNA TGTGCCAGCTCCCTCGGGCCGGTAAACTATGGCTACACCTTC.

CDR3 in DNA: TGTGCCAGCAGCTTACAGGGGTCTAACACTGAAGCTTTCTTT. As protein: CASSLQGSNTEAFF. The V call is TRBV7-6, the J call TRBJ1-1; maybe TRBD1 (6 bases). The CDR3 covers 14 residues. V shed 2 bases and J shed 2 bases, with 9 bases lying between them. The germline gives CDR1 SGHVS, CDR2 FNYEAQ.

The chain links TRBV6-5 to TRBJ2-1, with D uncertain. Trimming cost V 3 bases and J 3 bases, with 12 bases left between them. The CDR3 covers 15 residues. The V gene's germline CDR1 is MNHEY and CDR2 SVGAGI. The CDR3 DNA follows: TGTGCCAGCAGTTATCAACGAGGAGTCTACAATGAGCAGTTCTTC. This translates into CASSYQRGVYNEQFF.

This clone was found once. The CDR3: CASSSQGLAGGLETQYF. As DNA, the CDR3 is TGTGCCAGCAGCTCACAGGGACTAGCGGGAGGCTTAGAGACCCAGTACTTC. The genes are TRBV7-2 and TRBJ2-5, with TRBD2 matching over 15 bases. Germline CDR1 reads SGHTA; CDR2 reads FQGNSA. The CDR3 has 17 residues. V shed 4 bases, J shed 4 bases, and the junction held 7 bases outside the gene matches. Looking up the rest from reference TRBV7-2 and TRBJ2-5 gives the full variable domain: GAGVSQSPSNKVTEKGKDVELRCDPISGHTALYWYRQSLGQGLEFLIYFQGNSAPDKSGLPSDRFSAERTGGSVSTLTIQRTQQEDSAVYLCASSSQGLAGGLETQYFGPGTRLLVL.

This chain's CDR3 is CASSMVQGRLWSNEQFF. The CDR3 coding sequence is TGTGCCAGTAGTATGGTCCAGGGGCGTCTCTGGTCCAATGAGCAGTTCTTC. The chain has TRBV19 and TRBJ2-1, with TRBD1 as a possible D gene (6 bases). This CDR3 is built from 17 residues. V was trimmed by 3 bases and J by 6 bases, leaving 21 bases between them. Germline CDR1 reads LNHDA; CDR2 reads SQIVND (reference sequence).

The J gene is TRBJ2-1, the V gene TRBV9, with 11 bases matching TRBD2. V lost 4 bases, J lost 3 bases, and 6 bases stayed unmatched. The CDR3 extends over 16 amino acids. Germline CDR1 is SGDLS and CDR2 is YYNGEE. The CDR3 DNA reads TGTGCCAGCAGCCCCAGGCTAGCGGGAGGCTACAATGAGCAGTTCTTC. Protein product: CASSPRLAGGYNEQFF.